The 28 T cell receptor beta chains presented below share a single source sample, sequenced in a study of cytomegalovirus exposure and HLA in healthy donors. Clones were sequenced by immunoSEQ multiplex PCR, and TCRdb holds only the in-frame ones, with some missing. Here the sample spans approximately 120,000 clones, about 88% being singletons. The sample taken for sequencing was PBMCs. These receptors originate from a woman in her late teens or twenties in good health and CMV-seronegative.

V gene TRBV5-1 combines with J gene TRBJ2-1; a possible D gene is TRBD2 (5 bases). The CDR3 is 13 residues long. The V gene lost 5 bases and the J gene lost 4 bases, with 10 bases spanning the gap. CDR1 is SGHRS, CDR2 YFSETQ, per germline. CDR3 coding DNA: TGCGCCAGCAGTGAGGGCCGATACAATGAGCAGTTCTTC. Its translation is CASSEGRYNEQFF.

This chain connects TRBV6-1 to TRBJ2-7; 9 bases line up with TRBD1. CDR1 is MNHNS and CDR2 is SASEGT in the germline V gene. J gave up 2 bases and V 6 bases, and 5 bases lay outside the gene matches. This CDR3 spans 14 amino acids. In nucleotides, the CDR3 is TGTGCCAGCAGGGGGGACAGGGACACCTACGAGCAGTACTTC. Translated: CASRGDRDTYEQYF.

CDR3 coding DNA: TGTGCCAGCAGCTTAGGTGGTCTAGCGGGAGGTTTGACCGGGGAGCTGTTTTTT. Residues: CASSLGGLAGGLTGELFF. The rearrangement joins TRBV7-2 to TRBJ2-2; TRBD2 agrees at 11 bases. The CDR3 has 18 amino acids. CDR1 and CDR2 (germline): SGHTA, FQGNSA. The V gene end was trimmed by 1 base and the J gene end by 5 bases; junction bases not matched to a gene: 9.

J is TRBJ2-4 and V is TRBV6-7; D is possibly TRBD2 (6 bases). TRBV6-7 is an ORF, with its function uncertain. Trimming removed 11 bases from V and 1 base from J, with 18 bases in between. The CDR3 totals 15 residues. CDR3 nucleotide sequence: TGTGCCGGGCCCCGGGGGAGGCTTGCCAAAAACATTCAGTACTTC. As protein: CAGPRGRLAKNIQYF.

This clone was found once. This chain links TRBV9 with TRBJ2-2; D unclear. The CDR3 loop spans 13 amino acids. V dropped 4 bases and J dropped 5 bases, with 9 bases sitting between them. The germline V gene encodes CDR1 SGDLS and CDR2 YYNGEE. The CDR3: CASSPPVTGELFF. CDR3 in DNA: TGTGCCAGCAGCCCCCCGGTAACCGGGGAGCTGTTTTTT.

The chain employs TRBV6-6 and TRBJ2-7; possibly TRBD1 for D (6 bases). The CDR3 runs to 15 residues. V lost 4 bases and J 4 bases, leaving 17 bases between the germline ends. The germline CDR1 and CDR2 sequences are MNHNY and SVGAGI (reference sequence). CDR3 region: CASSSDRLSKYEQYF. CDR3 DNA: TGTGCCAGCAGTTCCGACAGGCTAAGTAAATACGAGCAGTACTTC.

The J gene is TRBJ2-1, the V gene TRBV18; possibly TRBD1 for D (5 bases). V was clipped by 4 bases and J by 5 bases, with 15 bases between them. The CDR3 consists of 15 residues. Germline V gene data show CDR1 as KGHSH and CDR2 as LQKENI. The chain's CDR3 is CASSLGYQGDNEQFF. The CDR3 DNA sequence: TGTGCCAGCTCACTCGGGTACCAGGGTGACAATGAGCAGTTCTTC.

The rearrangement joins TRBV19 to TRBJ2-7, with 10 bases that match TRBD1. This CDR3 is built from 16 residues. Unmatched junction bases numbered 14, after V lost 5 bases and J lost 7 bases. CDR1 LNHDA and CDR2 SQIVND come from the germline V gene (reference sequence). CDR3 bases: TGTGCCAGTAGTCCGGGTCCGGGACAGGGGAGGTATGAGCAGTACTTC. Its translation: CASSPGPGQGRYEQYF.

This chain links TRBV28 with TRBJ1-4; D gene uncertain. Trimming cost V 3 bases and J 4 bases, with 6 bases left between them. This CDR3 is 13 amino acids long. Per germline, CDR1 MDHEN and CDR2 SYDVKM. The CDR3 loop reads CASSFLSNEKLFF. The CDR3 DNA follows: TGTGCCAGCAGTTTCCTGAGTAATGAAAAACTGTTTTTT. Filled out from reference TRBV28 and TRBJ1-4, the complete variable domain reads DVKVTQSSRYLVKRTGEKVFLECVQDMDHENMFWYRQDPGLGLRLIYFSYDVKMKEKGDIPEGYSVSREKKERFSLILESASTNQTSMYLCASSFLSNEKLFFGSGTQLSVL.

The chain's CDR3 is CSAGGLGSQFF. The CDR3 nucleotides read TGCAGTGCTGGAGGACTAGGTTCGCAGTTCTTC. V and J are TRBV20-1 and TRBJ2-1; TRBD2 aligns across 7 bases. V shed 5 bases, J shed 12 bases, and the junction held 7 bases outside the gene matches. CDR1 is DFQATT and CDR2 is SNEGSKA in the germline V gene (reference sequence). CDR3 length: 11 residues.

This chain joins TRBV5-5 and TRBJ1-2; D gene unclear. The CDR3 is 13 amino acids. The germline V and J ends were trimmed by 0 bases and 6 bases, with 9 bases remaining between them. Germline-derived CDR1 and CDR2 are SGHKS and YYEKEE (reference sequence). CDR3 in DNA: TGTGCCAGCAGCTTGGTGGGAGGGCATGGCTACACCTTC. Residues: CASSLVGGHGYTF.

In DNA form, the CDR3 reads TGTGCCAGCAGGGCAGACGGAGGGACGGCTAACTATGGCTACACCTTC. This translates into CASRADGGTANYGYTF. This chain joins TRBV2 and TRBJ1-2; D might be TRBD1 (5 bases). This CDR3 has 16 residues. V lost 6 bases to trimming and J lost 0 bases, with 17 bases between them. CDR1 and CDR2 from the germline V gene are SNHLY and FYNNEI.

This clone was observed a handful of times. In nucleotides, the CDR3 is TGCAGCTATATGGGGGGTACAGCCAAAAACATTCAGTACTTC. Its protein product is CSYMGGTAKNIQYF. The chain has TRBV29-1 and TRBJ2-4, with a possible D match to TRBD2 (6 bases). Germline V lookup: CDR1 SQVTM, CDR2 ANQGSEA. Trimming pared 8 bases from V and 0 bases from J, leaving 14 bases between. The CDR3 consists of 14 residues.

This clone was seen a single time. CDR3 region: CASSVGGGLADTQYF. DNA for the CDR3: TGTGCCAGCAGCGTCGGAGGGGGCCTCGCAGATACGCAGTATTTT. V is TRBV9 and J is TRBJ2-3; possible D gene TRBD1, 7 bases. Trimming stripped 2 bases from V and 4 bases from J, with 14 bases between. Germline CDR1 and CDR2: SGDLS and YYNGEE. The CDR3 consists of 15 residues.

This chain uses TRBV5-4 with TRBJ2-7, with 7 bases matching TRBD2. Germline CDR1 and CDR2: SGHNT and YYREEE (reference sequence). The CDR3 has 14 residues. Trimming removed 2 bases from V and 3 bases from J; junction bases left unmatched: 5. The CDR3 DNA reads TGTGCCAGCAGCTTAAGGGAGGGAAACTACGAGCAGTACTTC. Protein product: CASSLREGNYEQYF.

The chain joins TRBV11-2 to TRBJ2-3; D uncertain. V gave up 2 bases and J gave up 5 bases, with 8 bases separating them. The CDR3 length is 13 residues. Germline values: CDR1 SGHAT, CDR2 FQNNGV. The CDR3 bases are TGTGCCAGCAGCTTATATCACAGAGATACGCAGTATTTT. Translated, it gives CASSLYHRDTQYF. Based on the CDR3 plus reference TRBV11-2 and TRBJ2-3, the full variable domain is EAGVAQSPRYKIIEKRQSVAFWCNPISGHATLYWYQQILGQGPKLLIQFQNNGVVDDSQLPKDRFSAERLKGVDSTLKIQPAKLEDSAVYLCASSLYHRDTQYFGPGTRLTVL.

This chain connects TRBV5-1 to TRBJ1-5; the D is unclear. Germline V lookup: CDR1 SGHRS, CDR2 YFSETQ. The V end was cut by 5 bases, the J end by 0 bases, with 6 bases between. The CDR3 loop spans 13 amino acids. The CDR3 reads CASSPVSNQPQHF. The CDR3 DNA reads as TGCGCCAGCAGTCCCGTTAGCAATCAGCCCCAGCATTTT.

V gene TRBV5-5 combines with J gene TRBJ2-4; a possible D gene is TRBD1 (5 bases). This CDR3 has 17 residues. V lost 0 bases to trimming and J lost 1 base, with 14 bases between them. Germline V CDR1 and CDR2: SGHKS, YYEKEE (reference sequence). The CDR3 region is CASSLVRAGKAKNIQYF. DNA for the CDR3: TGTGCCAGCAGCTTGGTTCGGGCAGGGAAGGCCAAAAACATTCAGTACTTC.

V is TRBV5-1 and J is TRBJ2-7, with a possible D match to TRBD2 (5 bases). Trimming took 1 base from V and 0 from J, leaving 17 bases between them. CDR3 size: 17 residues. Germline assignment: CDR1 SGHRS and CDR2 YFSETQ. CDR3 sequence: CASSLSGPGRSSYEQYF. For the CDR3, the DNA is TGCGCCAGCAGCTTGAGCGGTCCCGGACGGAGCTCCTACGAGCAGTACTTC.

Here the CDR3 reads CASSRQQEPYGYTF. In nucleotides, the CDR3 is TGTGCCAGCAGCCGCCAACAAGAACCCTATGGCTACACCTTC. V is TRBV6-5 and J is TRBJ1-2; D remains unclear. V was cut by 6 bases and J by 4 bases, with 15 bases left in between. The CDR3 sequence is 14 residues long. Germline V gives CDR1 MNHEY, CDR2 SVGAGI.

This clone has a handful of counts. The chain couples TRBV19 to TRBJ1-2; maybe TRBD1 (5 bases). The CDR3 extends over 12 amino acids. V shed 10 bases and J shed 2 bases, with 11 bases lying between them. Germline V gene data show CDR1 as LNHDA and CDR2 as SQIVND (reference sequence). CDR3 sequence: CATSGGNYGYTF. CDR3 bases: TGTGCCACTTCTGGGGGGAACTATGGCTACACCTTC.

This clone was seen only a few times. The V call is TRBV2, the J call TRBJ2-2, with 12 bases identical to TRBD2. Germline values: CDR1 SNHLY, CDR2 FYNNEI. The junction had 1 base not matched to a gene; V was cut back by 9 bases and J by 8 bases. The CDR3 has 12 amino acids. The CDR3 reads CASGLAGGELFF. DNA for the CDR3: TGTGCCAGTGGACTAGCGGGAGGGGAGCTGTTTTTT.

The gene calls are TRBV25-1 and TRBJ2-7, with 16 nucleotides matching TRBD2. The CDR3 totals 16 residues. The V gene's germline CDR1 is MGHDK and CDR2 SYGVNS. V trimming: 1 base; J trimming: 6 bases; junction bases outside the gene matches: 3. For the CDR3, the DNA is TGTGCCAGCAGTGAATGGGGGACTAGCGGGAGGGGCGAGCAGTACTTC. Encoded protein: CASSEWGTSGRGEQYF.

The chain recombines TRBV29-1 with TRBJ1-2; no clear D. The CDR3 has 14 residues. Trimming shortened V by 4 bases and J by 2 bases, and 14 bases separated the two germline ends. CDR1 and CDR2 from the germline V gene are SQVTM and ANQGSEA. In DNA form, the CDR3 reads TGCAGCGTTGGTAGGTCGGAGGGAAACTATGGCTACACCTTC. Amino acids: CSVGRSEGNYGYTF.

In DNA form, the CDR3 reads TGTGCCAGCAGTTTACCAACTCGGACAGGGTATAGCAATCAGCCCCAGCATTTT. Residues: CASSLPTRTGYSNQPQHF. The J gene is TRBJ1-5, the V gene TRBV28; TRBD1 matches at 8 bases. Trimming at V came to 2 bases and at J to 0 bases, leaving 9 bases not matched to a gene. The CDR3 loop spans 18 amino acids. Germline CDR1 reads MDHEN; CDR2 reads SYDVKM.

The table lists this clone with a count of one. The V gene is TRBV7-9, the J gene TRBJ2-3, with TRBD2 matching over 7 bases. The CDR3 contains 16 residues. Germline V CDR1 and CDR2: SEHNR, FQNEAQ (reference sequence). V was clipped by 5 bases and J by 6 bases; unmatched bases: 14. This chain's CDR3 is CASSLSRASGSDTQYF. The CDR3 nucleotides are TGTGCCAGCAGCCTATCGCGGGCTAGCGGTTCGGATACGCAGTATTTT.

This clone has only a few counts. This chain joins TRBV6-1 and TRBJ1-2, with 7 nucleotides matching TRBD1. Germline CDR1 is MNHNS and CDR2 is SASEGT. V shed 6 bases and J 0 bases; nucleotides not matched to a gene: 4. The CDR3 loop spans 14 amino acids. The chain's CDR3 is CASRGQFSNYGYTF. Here the CDR3 DNA reads TGTGCCAGCAGGGGACAGTTCTCTAACTATGGCTACACCTTC.

The chain uses TRBV14 and TRBJ2-5; TRBD2 might be the D (5 bases). Germline V gives CDR1 SGHDN, CDR2 FVKESK. The CDR3 consists of 14 residues. Trimming pared 4 bases from V and 4 bases from J, leaving 13 bases between. The CDR3 sequence: CASSPSQGLETQYF. CDR3 bases: TGTGCCAGCAGCCCCTCCCAAGGACTAGAGACCCAGTACTTC. Full variable domain (rest looked up from reference TRBV14 and TRBJ2-5): EAGVTQFPSHSVIEKGQTVTLRCDPISGHDNLYWYRRVMGKEIKFLLHFVKESKQDESGMPNNRFLAERTGGTYSTLKVQPAELEDSGVYFCASSPSQGLETQYFGPGTRLLVL.